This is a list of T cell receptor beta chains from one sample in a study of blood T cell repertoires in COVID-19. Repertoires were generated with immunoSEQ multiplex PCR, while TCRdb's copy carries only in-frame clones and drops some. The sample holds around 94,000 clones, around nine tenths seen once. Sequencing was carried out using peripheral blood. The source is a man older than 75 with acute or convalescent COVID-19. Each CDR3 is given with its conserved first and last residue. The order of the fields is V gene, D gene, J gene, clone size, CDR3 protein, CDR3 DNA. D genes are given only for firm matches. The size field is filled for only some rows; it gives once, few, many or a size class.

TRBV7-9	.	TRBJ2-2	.	CASSLGTAKAGELFF	TGTGCCAGCAGCTTAGGCACAGCTAAGGCCGGGGAGCTGTTTTTT
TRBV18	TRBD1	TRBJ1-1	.	CASSPKAGGGTEAFF	TGTGCCAGCTCACCAAAGGCAGGGGGTGGTACTGAAGCTTTCTTT
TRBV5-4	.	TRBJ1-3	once	CASSLGGGPGNTIYF	TGTGCCAGCAGCTTGGGAGGGGGACCCGGAAACACCATATATTTT
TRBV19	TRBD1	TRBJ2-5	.	CASSQGQGQETQYF	TGTGCCAGTAGTCAAGGACAGGGACAAGAGACCCAGTACTTC
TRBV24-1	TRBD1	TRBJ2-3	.	CATSDLGDRAYF	TGTGCCACCAGTGATTTAGGAGACAGGGCGTATTTT
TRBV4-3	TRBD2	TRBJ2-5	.	CASSQAPGTSYVETQYF	TGCGCCAGCAGCCAAGCACCCGGGACTAGCTACGTAGAGACCCAGTACTTC
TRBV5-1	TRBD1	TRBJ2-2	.	CASSPRGRNTGELFF	TGCGCCAGCAGCCCGAGGGGGCGGAACACCGGGGAGCTGTTTTTT
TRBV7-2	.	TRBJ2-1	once	CASSLLGGAIYRGNEQFF	TGTGCCAGCAGCTTACTTGGTGGGGCGATCTACCGAGGCAATGAGCAGTTCTTC
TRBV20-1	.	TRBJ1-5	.	CSASLGAVFNQPQHF	TGCAGTGCTAGTTTGGGGGCCGTTTTCAATCAGCCCCAGCATTTT
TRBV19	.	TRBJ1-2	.	CASTYGLANYGYTF	TGTGCCAGTACCTACGGACTCGCTAACTATGGCTACACCTTC
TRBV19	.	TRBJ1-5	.	CASSINPQGQPQHF	TGTGCCAGTAGTATAAACCCACAGGGTCAGCCCCAGCATTTT
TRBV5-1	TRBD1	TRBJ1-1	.	CASRQGTNTEAFF	TGCGCCAGCAGACAGGGGACGAACACTGAAGCTTTCTTT
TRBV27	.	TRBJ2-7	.	CASSLTSQGTSYEQYF	TGTGCCAGCAGTTTAACGAGCCAGGGTACTTCCTACGAGCAGTACTTC
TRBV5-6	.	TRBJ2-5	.	CASSLPPPGETQYF	TGTGCCAGCAGCTTGCCGCCTCCGGGAGAGACCCAGTACTTC
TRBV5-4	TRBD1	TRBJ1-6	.	CASSRDSVNSPLHF	TGTGCCAGCAGCCGGGACAGTGTAAATTCACCCCTCCACTTT
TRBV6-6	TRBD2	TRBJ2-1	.	CASSPGTKKGIYNEQFF	TGTGCCAGCAGTCCCGGGACTAAAAAGGGGATTTACAATGAGCAGTTCTTC
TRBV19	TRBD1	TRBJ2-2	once	CASKEQGANTGELFF	TGTGCCAGTAAAGAACAGGGGGCAAATACCGGGGAGCTGTTTTTT
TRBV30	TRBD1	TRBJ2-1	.	CAWRSDRGEQFF	TGTGCCTGGAGGTCCGACAGGGGCGAGCAGTTCTTC
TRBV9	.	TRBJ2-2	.	CASSVLADNTGELFF	TGTGCCAGCAGCGTGTTAGCGGACAACACCGGGGAGCTGTTTTTT
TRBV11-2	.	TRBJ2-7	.	CASSSLVNEQYF	TGTGCCAGCAGCTCACTGGTGAACGAGCAGTACTTC
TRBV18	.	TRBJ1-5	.	CASSLDGRGNQPQHF	TGTGCCAGCTCTCTTGATGGACGGGGGAATCAGCCCCAGCATTTT
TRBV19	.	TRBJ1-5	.	CASTVRDQPQHF	TGTGCCAGTACCGTTCGCGATCAGCCCCAGCATTTT
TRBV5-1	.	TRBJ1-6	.	CASSPTENNSPLHF	TGCGCCAGCAGCCCGACGGAGAATAATTCACCCCTCCACTTT
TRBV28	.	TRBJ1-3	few	CASSPTVSGNTIYF	TGTGCCAGCAGTCCGACAGTTTCTGGAAACACCATATATTTT
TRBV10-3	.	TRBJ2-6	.	CAISEVTGANVLTF	TGTGCCATCAGTGAGGTTACTGGGGCCAACGTCCTGACTTTC
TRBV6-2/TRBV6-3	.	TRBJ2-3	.	CASSRRAKDTQYF	TGTGCCAGCAGTCGGCGGGCCAAAGATACGCAGTATTTT
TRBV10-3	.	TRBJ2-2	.	CAISGEPEVVTGELFF	TGTGCCATCAGCGGAGAACCCGAGGTAGTCACCGGGGAGCTGTTTTTT